The entry that follows covers one T cell receptor (beta chain) sequence. No antigen is known for it. The data were obtained in a study of CD8+CD57+ T cells in acquired aplastic anemia. Study context: Sorted CD4+ plus CD8+ cells gave DNA averaging roughly 3.5 ug. Healthy donors gave about 9.8 million reads on average for CD4+ cells. Overall study results and limits: Patients did not significantly differ from controls in CD8+ Simpson's diversity. The study identified under 30 CD8+ CDR3 sequences shared by patients and controls.

This CDR3 spans 16 amino acids. Losses at the gene ends were 5 bases for V and 5 bases for J; bases not matched to a gene: 12. The V gene's germline CDR1 is MNHNY and CDR2 SVGAGI (reference sequence). Genomic DNA acted as the template from which TCR beta VDJ combination and CDR3 sequence profiling were carried out. TCRdb independently ran MiXCR on the reads; one entry per CDR3 protein. The sample yields about 210,000 distinct CDR3 sequences, approximately 60% seen once. Sequenced material: sorted CD4+, CD8+, or CD8+CD57+ T cells (not recorded which) from PBMCs. The V call is TRBV6-6, the J call TRBJ1-5; 7 nucleotides agree with TRBD1. The receptor was derived from a human donor in good health. CDR3 DNA: TGTGCCAGCAGTGACCAGGGACAGAAGGCGGATCAGCCCCAGCATTTT. Translation gives CASSDQGQKADQPQHF.